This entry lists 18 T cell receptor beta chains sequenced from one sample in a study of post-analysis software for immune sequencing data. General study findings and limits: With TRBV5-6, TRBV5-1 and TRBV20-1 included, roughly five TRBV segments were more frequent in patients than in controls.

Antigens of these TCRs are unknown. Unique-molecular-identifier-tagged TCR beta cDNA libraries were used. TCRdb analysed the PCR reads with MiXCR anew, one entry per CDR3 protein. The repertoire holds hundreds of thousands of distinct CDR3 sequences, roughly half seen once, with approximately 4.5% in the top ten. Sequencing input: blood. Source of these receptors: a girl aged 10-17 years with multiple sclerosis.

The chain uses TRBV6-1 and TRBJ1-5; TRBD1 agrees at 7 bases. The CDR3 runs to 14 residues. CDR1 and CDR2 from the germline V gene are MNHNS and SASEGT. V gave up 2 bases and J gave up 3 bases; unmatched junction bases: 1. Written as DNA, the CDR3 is TGTGCCAGCAGTGAAACAGGGGACAATCAGCCCCAGCATTTT. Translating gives CASSETGDNQPQHF.

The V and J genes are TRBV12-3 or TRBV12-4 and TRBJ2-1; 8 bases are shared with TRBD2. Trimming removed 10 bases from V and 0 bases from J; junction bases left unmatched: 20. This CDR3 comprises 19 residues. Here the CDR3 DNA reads TGTGCCATTACTATCGCCAGCGGGGGCCTTGGGAGCTCCTACAATGAGCAGTTCTTC. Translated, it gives CAITIASGGLGSSYNEQFF.

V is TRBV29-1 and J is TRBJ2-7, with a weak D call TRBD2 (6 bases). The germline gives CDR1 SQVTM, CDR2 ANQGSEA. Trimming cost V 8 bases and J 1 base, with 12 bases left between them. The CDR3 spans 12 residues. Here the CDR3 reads CSPEGGSYEQYF. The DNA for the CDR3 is TGCAGCCCCGAAGGAGGGTCCTACGAGCAGTACTTC.

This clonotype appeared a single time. Here the CDR3 reads CASSLGQGFVSQFF. The DNA of the CDR3 is TGCGCCAGCAGCTTGGGACAGGGGTTCGTAAGTCAGTTCTTC. This chain uses TRBV5-1 with TRBJ2-1; 8 bases are shared with TRBD1. CDR1 SGHRS and CDR2 YFSETQ come from the germline V gene. V trimming: 0 bases; J trimming: 13 bases; junction bases outside the gene matches: 9. This CDR3 has 14 amino acids. The variable domain in full, with the rest retrieved from reference TRBV5-1 and TRBJ2-1, is KAGVTQTPRYLIKTRGQQVTLSCSPISGHRSVSWYQQTPGQGLQFLFEYFSETQRNKGNFPGRFSGRQFSNSRSEMNVSTLELGDSALYLCASSLGQGFVSQFFGPGTRLTVL.

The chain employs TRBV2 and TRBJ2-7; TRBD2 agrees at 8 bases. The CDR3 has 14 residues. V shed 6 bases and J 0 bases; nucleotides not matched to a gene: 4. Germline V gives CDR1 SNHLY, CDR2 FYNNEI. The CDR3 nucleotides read TGTGCCAGCAGAAAGCGGGAGAGCTCCTACGAGCAGTACTTC. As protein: CASRKRESSYEQYF.

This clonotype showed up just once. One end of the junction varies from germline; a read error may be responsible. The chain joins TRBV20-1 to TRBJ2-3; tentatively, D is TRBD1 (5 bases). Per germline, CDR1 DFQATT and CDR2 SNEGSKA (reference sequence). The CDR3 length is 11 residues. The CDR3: CSDQRTGTQYF. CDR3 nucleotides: TGCAGTGACCAGCGCACAGGTACGCAGTATTTT.

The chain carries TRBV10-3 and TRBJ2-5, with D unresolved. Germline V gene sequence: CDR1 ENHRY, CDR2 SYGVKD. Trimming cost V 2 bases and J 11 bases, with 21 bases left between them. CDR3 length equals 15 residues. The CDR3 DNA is TGTGCCATCAGTGAGCTCGGGTCTACCGCTACGGAGCAGTACTTC. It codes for CAISELGSTATEQYF.

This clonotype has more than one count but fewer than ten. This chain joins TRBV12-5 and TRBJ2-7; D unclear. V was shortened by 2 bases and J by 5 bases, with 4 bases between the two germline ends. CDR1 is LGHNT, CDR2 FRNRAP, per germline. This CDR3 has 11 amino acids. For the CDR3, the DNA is TGTGCTAGTGGTTTGAGAGACGAGCAGTACTTC. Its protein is CASGLRDEQYF.

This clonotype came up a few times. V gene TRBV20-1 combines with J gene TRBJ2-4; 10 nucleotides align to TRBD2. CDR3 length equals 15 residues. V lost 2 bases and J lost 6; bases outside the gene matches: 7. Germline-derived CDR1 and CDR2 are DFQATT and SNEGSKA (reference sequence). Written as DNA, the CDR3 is TGCAGTGCTAGATCCCCACGGACTAGCGGAAACATTCAGTACTTC. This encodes CSARSPRTSGNIQYF.

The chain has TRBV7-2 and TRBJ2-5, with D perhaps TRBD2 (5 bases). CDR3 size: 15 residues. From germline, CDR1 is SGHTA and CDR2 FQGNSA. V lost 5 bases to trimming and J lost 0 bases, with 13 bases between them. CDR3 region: CASSRLKTYQETQYF. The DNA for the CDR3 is TGTGCCAGCAGCAGACTAAAAACGTACCAAGAGACCCAGTACTTC.

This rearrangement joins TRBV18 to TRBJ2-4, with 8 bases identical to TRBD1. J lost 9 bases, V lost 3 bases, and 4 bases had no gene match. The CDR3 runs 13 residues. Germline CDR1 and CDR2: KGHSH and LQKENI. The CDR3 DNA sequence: TGTGCCAGCTCACCGACAGGGGATGGCATTCAGTACTTC. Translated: CASSPTGDGIQYF.

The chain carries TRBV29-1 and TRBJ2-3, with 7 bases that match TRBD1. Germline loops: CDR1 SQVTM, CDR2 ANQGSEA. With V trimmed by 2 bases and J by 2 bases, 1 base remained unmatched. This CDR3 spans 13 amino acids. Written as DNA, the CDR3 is TGCAGCGTTGAAAGGGGGCTCACAGATACGCAGTATTTT. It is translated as CSVERGLTDTQYF.

The CDR3 region is CASSRLAGNIQYF. For the CDR3, the DNA is TGTGCCAGCAGTCGGCTAGCGGGAAACATTCAGTACTTC. The chain links TRBV2 to TRBJ2-4, with 8 bases identical to TRBD2. CDR1 SNHLY and CDR2 FYNNEI come from the germline V gene. Losses at the gene ends were 5 bases for V and 6 bases for J; bases not matched to a gene: 3. The CDR3 is made up of 13 amino acids.

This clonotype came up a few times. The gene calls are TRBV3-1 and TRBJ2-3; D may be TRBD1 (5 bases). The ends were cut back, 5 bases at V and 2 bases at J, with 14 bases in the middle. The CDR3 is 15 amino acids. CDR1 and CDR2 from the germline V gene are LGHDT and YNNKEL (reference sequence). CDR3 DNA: TGTGCCAGCAGCTATACAGGACGGACCACAGATACGCAGTATTTT. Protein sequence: CASSYTGRTTDTQYF.

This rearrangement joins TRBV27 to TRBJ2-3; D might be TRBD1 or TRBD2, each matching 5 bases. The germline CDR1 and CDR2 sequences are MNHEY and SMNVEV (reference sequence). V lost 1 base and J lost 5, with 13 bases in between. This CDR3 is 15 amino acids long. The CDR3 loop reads CASSLWGDSGDTQYF. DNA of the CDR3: TGTGCCAGCAGTTTATGGGGAGACAGCGGAGATACGCAGTATTTT.

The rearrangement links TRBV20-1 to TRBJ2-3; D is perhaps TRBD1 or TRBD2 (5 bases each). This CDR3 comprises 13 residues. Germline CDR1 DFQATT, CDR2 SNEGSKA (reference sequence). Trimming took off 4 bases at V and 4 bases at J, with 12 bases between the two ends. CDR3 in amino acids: CSAISRGADTQYF. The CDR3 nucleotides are TGCAGTGCTATTAGTCGGGGCGCAGATACGCAGTATTTT.

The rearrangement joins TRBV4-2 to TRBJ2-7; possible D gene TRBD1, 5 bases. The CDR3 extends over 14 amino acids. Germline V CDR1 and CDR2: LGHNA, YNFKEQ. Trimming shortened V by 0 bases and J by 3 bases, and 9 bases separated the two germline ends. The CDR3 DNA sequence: TGTGCCAGCAGCCAAGATCCAGGGTGCTACGAGCAGTACTTC. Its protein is CASSQDPGCYEQYF.

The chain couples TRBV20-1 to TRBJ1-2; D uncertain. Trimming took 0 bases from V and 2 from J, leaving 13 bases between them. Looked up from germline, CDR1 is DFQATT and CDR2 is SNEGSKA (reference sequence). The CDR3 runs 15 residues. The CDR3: CSAREDVRANYGYTF. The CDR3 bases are TGCAGTGCTAGAGAGGACGTGCGGGCCAACTATGGCTACACCTTC.